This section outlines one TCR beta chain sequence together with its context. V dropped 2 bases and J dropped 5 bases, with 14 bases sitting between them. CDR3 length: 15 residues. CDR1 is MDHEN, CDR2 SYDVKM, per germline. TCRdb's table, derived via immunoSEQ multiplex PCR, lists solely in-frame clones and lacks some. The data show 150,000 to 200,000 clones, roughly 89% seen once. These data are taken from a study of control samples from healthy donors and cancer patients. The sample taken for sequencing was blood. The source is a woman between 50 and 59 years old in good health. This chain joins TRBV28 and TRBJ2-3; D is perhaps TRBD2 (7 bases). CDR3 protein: CASSLSRGAEDTQYF. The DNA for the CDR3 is TGTGCCAGCAGTTTAAGTCGGGGGGCCGAAGATACGCAGTATTTT.